This record looks at one TCR beta chain sequence and its context. Its target is not known. The sample is drawn from a study of T-cell memory formation after mild COVID-19. V was trimmed by 7 bases and J by 1 base, leaving 8 bases between them. The CDR3 contains 13 residues. TCRdb passed the 5' RACE reads through MiXCR, listing each CDR3 protein once. The sample yields 250,000 to 300,000 distinct CDR3 sequences, under 8.5% seen once. Study-wide results and caveats: Contracting clones, day 15 to 85, had balanced CD4/CD8, and later expanders favored CD4+. There was no confirmation that second-wave clones peaking on day 37 were SARS-CoV-2 specific.

J is TRBJ1-5 and V is TRBV12-3 or TRBV12-4; D possibly corresponds to TRBD1 (5 bases). The sample taken for sequencing was PBMCs or a T cell subset sorted from them (not recorded which). This receptor was identified in a young man who had mild COVID-19 (a few samples of this study predate the infection). Cell type and time point are not known. DNA for the CDR3: TGTGCCAGCACTGGGGGGAGCAATCAGCCCCAGCATTTT. Translated, it gives CASTGGSNQPQHF.